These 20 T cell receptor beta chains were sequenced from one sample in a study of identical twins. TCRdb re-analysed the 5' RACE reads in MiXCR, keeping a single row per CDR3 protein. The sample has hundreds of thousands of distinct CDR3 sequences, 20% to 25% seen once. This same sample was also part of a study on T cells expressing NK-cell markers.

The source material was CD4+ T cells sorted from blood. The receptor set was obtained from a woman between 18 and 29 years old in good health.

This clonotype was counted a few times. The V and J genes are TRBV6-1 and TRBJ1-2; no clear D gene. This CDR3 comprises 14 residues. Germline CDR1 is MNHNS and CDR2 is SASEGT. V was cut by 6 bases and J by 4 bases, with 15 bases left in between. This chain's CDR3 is CASSRGTFLYGYTF. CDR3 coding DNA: TGTGCCAGCAGCCGTGGCACCTTCCTCTATGGCTACACCTTC.

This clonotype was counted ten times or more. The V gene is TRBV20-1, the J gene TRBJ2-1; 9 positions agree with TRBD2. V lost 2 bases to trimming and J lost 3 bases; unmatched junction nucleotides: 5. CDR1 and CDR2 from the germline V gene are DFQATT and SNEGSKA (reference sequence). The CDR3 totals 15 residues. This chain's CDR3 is CSARPTSGNYNEQFF. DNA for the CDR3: TGCAGTGCTAGACCGACTAGCGGAAACTACAATGAGCAGTTCTTC.

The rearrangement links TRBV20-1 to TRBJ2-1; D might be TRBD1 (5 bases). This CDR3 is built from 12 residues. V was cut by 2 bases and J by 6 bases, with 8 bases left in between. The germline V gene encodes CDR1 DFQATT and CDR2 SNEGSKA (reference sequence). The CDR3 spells CSARPQGNEQFF. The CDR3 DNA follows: TGCAGTGCTAGACCCCAGGGCAATGAGCAGTTCTTC.

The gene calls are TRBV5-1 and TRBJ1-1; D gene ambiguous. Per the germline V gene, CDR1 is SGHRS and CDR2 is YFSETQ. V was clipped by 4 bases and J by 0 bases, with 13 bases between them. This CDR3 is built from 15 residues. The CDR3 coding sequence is TGCGCCAGCAGCCAACGACAAGGAATGAACACTGAAGCTTTCTTT. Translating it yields CASSQRQGMNTEAFF.

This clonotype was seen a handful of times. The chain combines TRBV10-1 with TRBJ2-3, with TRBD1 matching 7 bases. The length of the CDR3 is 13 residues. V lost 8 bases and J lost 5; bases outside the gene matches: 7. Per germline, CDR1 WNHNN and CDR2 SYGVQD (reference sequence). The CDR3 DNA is TGCGCCAGCGCTGGGACAGCTGAAGATACGCAGTATTTT. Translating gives CASAGTAEDTQYF.

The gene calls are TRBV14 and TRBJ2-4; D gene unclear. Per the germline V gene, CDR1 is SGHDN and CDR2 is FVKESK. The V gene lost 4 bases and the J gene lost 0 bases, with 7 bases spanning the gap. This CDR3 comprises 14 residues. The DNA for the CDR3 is TGTGCCAGCAGCCCCGTCGGAGCCAAAAACATTCAGTACTTC. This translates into CASSPVGAKNIQYF.

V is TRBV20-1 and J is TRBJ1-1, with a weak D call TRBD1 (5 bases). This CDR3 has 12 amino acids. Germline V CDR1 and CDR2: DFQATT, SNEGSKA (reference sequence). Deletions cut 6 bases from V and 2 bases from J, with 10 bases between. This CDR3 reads CSATTVNTEAFF. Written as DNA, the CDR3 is TGCAGTGCGACGACAGTAAACACTGAAGCTTTCTTT.

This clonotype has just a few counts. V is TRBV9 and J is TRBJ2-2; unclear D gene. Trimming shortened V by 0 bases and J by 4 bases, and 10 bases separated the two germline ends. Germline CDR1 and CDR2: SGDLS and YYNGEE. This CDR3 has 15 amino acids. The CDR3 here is CASSVVGLGTGELFF. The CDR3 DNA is TGTGCCAGCAGCGTAGTCGGCCTTGGCACCGGGGAGCTGTTTTTT.

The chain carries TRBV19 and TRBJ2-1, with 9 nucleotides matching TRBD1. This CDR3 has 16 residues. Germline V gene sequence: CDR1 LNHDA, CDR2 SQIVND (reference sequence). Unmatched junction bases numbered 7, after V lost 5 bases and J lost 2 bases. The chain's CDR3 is CASSGLQGATYNEQFF. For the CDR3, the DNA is TGTGCCAGTAGTGGATTACAGGGGGCCACCTACAATGAGCAGTTCTTC.

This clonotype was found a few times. The CDR3 DNA reads as TGTGCCAGCAGCCCGGGAGTAGCGGGTATTAAAGAGACCCAGTACTTC. It encodes CASSPGVAGIKETQYF. J is TRBJ2-5 and V is TRBV7-8, with 7 nucleotides matching TRBD2. This CDR3 contains 16 residues. With 5 bases clipped from V and 3 bases from J, the junction kept 12 bases outside the gene matches. Germline assignment: CDR1 SGHVS and CDR2 FQNEAQ. Full variable domain (rest looked up from reference TRBV7-8 and TRBJ2-5): GAGVSQSPRYKVAKRGQDVALRCDPISGHVSLFWYQQALGQGPEFLTYFQNEAQLDKSGLPSDRFFAERPEGSVSTLKIQRTQQEDSAVYLCASSPGVAGIKETQYFGPGTRLLVL.

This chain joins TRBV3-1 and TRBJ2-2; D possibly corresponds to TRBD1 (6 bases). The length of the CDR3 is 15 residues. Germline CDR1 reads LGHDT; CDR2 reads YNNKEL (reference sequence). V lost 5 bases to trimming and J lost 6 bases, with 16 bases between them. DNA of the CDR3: TGTGCCAGCAGCGCCCGCTTACAGGGATCCGGGGAGCTGTTTTTT. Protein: CASSARLQGSGELFF.

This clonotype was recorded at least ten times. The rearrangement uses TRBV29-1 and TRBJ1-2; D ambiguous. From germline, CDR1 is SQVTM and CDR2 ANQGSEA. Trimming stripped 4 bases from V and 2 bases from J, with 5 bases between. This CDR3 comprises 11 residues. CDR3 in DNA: TGCAGCGTTGTGGAAAACTATGGCTACACCTTC. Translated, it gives CSVVENYGYTF.

The CDR3 sequence: CASTTRLAGGSEQFF. DNA of the CDR3: TGTGCCAGCACTACTCGGCTAGCGGGAGGGAGCGAGCAGTTCTTC. The chain has TRBV6-5 and TRBJ2-1; 12 bases are shared with TRBD2. The germline V gene has CDR1 MNHEY and CDR2 SVGAGI. CDR3 length: 15 amino acids. Trimming at V came to 7 bases and at J to 10 bases, leaving 11 bases not matched to a gene.

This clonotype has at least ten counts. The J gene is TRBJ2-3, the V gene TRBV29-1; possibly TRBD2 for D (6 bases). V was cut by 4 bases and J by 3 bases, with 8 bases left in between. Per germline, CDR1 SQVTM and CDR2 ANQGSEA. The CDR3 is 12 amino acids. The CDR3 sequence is CSVGLVTDTQYF. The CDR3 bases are TGCAGCGTTGGACTAGTAACAGATACGCAGTATTTT.

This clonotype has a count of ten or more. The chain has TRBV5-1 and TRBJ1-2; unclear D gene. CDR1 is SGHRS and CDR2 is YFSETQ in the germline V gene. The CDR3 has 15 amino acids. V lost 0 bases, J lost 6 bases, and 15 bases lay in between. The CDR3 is CASSLGTAGPHGYTF. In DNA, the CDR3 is TGCGCCAGCAGCTTGGGGACCGCAGGACCCCATGGCTACACCTTC.

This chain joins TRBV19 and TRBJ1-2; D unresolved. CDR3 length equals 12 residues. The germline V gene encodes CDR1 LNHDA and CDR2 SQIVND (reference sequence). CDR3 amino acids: CAVSAGWGGYTF. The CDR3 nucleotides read TGTGCGGTATCGGCAGGATGGGGTGGCTACACCTTC. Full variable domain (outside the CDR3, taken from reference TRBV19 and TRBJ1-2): DGGITQSPKYLFRKEGQNVTLSCEQNLNHDAMYWYRQDPGQGLRLIYYSQIVNDFQKGDIAEGYSVSREKKESFPLTVTSAQKNPTAFYLCAVSAGWGGYTFGSGTRLTVV.

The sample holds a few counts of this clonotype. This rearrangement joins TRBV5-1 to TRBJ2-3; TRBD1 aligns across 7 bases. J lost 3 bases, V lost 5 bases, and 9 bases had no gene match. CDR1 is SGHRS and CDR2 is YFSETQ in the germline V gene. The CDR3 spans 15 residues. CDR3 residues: CASRRTGARTDTQYF. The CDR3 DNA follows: TGCGCCAGCAGACGAACAGGGGCAAGGACAGATACGCAGTATTTT.

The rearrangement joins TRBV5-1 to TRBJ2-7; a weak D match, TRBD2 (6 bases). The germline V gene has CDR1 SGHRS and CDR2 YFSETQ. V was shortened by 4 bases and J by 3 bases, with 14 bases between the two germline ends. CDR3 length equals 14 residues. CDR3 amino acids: CASSTRDLYYEQYF. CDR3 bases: TGCGCCAGCAGCACTCGGGACTTATACTACGAGCAGTACTTC.

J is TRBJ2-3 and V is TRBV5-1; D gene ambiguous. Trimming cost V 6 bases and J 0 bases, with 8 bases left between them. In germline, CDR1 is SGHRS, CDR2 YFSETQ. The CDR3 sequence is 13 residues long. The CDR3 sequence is CASKVGSTDTQYF. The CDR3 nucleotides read TGCGCCAGCAAGGTCGGGAGCACAGATACGCAGTATTTT.

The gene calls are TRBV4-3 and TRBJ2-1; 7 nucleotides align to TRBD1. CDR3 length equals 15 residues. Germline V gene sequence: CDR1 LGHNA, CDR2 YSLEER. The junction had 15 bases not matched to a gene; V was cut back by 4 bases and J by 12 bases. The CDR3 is CASSRETSGTGVQFF. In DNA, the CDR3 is TGCGCCAGCAGCCGGGAAACCTCCGGAACAGGGGTGCAGTTCTTC.